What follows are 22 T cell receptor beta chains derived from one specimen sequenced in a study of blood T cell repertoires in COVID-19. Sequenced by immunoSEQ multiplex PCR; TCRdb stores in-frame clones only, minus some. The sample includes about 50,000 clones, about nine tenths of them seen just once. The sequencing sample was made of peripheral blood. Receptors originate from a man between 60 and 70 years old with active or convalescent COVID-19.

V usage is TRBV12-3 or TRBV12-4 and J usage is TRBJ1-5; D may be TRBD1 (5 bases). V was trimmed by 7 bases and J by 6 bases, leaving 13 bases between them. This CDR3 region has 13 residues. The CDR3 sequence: CASTRTRGQPQHF. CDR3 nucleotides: TGTGCCAGCACCCGGACAAGGGGTCAGCCCCAGCATTTT.

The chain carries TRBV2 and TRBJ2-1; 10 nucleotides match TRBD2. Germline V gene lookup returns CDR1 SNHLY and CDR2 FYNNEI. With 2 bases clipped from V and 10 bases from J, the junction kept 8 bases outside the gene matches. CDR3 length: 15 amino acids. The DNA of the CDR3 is TGTGCCAGCAGTGAAACATTAGCGGGGGGAAAGGAGCAGTTCTTC. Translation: CASSETLAGGKEQFF.

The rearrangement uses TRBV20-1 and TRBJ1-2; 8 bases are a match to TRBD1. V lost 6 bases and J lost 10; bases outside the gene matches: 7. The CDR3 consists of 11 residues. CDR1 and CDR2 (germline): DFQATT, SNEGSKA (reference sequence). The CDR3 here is CSASGGWDYTF. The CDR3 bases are TGCAGTGCGTCAGGGGGCTGGGACTACACCTTC.

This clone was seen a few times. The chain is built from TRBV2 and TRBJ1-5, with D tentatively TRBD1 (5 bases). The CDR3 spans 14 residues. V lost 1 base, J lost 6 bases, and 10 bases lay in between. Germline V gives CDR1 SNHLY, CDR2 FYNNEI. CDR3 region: CASSEGWTSQPQHF. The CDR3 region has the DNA TGTGCCAGCAGTGAAGGCTGGACATCTCAGCCCCAGCATTTT.

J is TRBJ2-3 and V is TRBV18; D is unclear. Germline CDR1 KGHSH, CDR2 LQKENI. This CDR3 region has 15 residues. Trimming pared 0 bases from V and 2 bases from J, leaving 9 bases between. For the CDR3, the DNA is TGTGCCAGCTCACCACCTCTAGACCTCACAGATACGCAGTATTTT. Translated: CASSPPLDLTDTQYF.

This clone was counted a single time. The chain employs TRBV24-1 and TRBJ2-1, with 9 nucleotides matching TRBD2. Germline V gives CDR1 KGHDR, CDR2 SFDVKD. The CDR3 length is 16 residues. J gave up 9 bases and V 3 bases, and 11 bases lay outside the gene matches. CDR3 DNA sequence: TGTGCCACCAGTGATGGCGCGGCGGGGGGGCCAGGTGAGCAGTTCTTC. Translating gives CATSDGAAGGPGEQFF.

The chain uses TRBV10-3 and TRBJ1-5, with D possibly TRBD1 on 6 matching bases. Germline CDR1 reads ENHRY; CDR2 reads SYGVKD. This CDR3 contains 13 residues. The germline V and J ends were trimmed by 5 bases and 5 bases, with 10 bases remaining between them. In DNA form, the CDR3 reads TGTGCCATCAGTACAGGGCGCGATCAGCCCCAGCATTTT. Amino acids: CAISTGRDQPQHF.

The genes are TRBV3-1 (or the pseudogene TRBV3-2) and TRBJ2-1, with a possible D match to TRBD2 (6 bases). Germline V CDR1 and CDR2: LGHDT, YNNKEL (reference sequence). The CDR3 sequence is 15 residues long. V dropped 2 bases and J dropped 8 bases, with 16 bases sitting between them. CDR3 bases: TGTGCCAGCAGCCAAAGGGACTCCCTTTTCCATGAGCAGTTCTTC. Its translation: CASSQRDSLFHEQFF.

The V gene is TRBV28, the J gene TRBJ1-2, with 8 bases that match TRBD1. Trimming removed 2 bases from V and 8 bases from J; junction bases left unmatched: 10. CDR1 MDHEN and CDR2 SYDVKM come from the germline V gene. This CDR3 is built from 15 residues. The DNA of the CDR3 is TGTGCCAGCAGTTTAGCGGGACAGGACCCCCGAGGCTACACCTTC. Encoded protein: CASSLAGQDPRGYTF.

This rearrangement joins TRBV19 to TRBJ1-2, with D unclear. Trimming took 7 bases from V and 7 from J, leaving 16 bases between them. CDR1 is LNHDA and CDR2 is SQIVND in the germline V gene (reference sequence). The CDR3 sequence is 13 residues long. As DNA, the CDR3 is TGTGCCAGTACCCAAAACTTGGGCCCTGGCTACACCTTC. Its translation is CASTQNLGPGYTF.

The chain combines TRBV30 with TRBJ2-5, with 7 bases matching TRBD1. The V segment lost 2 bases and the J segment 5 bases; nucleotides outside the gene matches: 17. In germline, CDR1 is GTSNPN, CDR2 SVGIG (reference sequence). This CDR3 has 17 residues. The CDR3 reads CAWSPIGTVRVSETQYF. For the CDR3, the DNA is TGTGCCTGGAGTCCCATCGGGACAGTACGGGTATCGGAGACCCAGTACTTC. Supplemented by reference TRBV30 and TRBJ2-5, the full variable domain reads SQTIHQWPATLVQPVGSPLSLECTVEGTSNPNLYWYRQAAGRGLQLLFYSVGIGQISSEVPQNLSASRPQDRQFILSSKKLLLSDSGFYLCAWSPIGTVRVSETQYFGPGTRLLVL.

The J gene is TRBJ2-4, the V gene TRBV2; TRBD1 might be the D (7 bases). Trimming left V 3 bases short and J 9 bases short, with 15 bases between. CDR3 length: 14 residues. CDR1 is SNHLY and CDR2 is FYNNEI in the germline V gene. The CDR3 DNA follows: TGTGCCAGCAGTGAGCAGGGGGGTAACGGCATTCAGTACTTC. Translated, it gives CASSEQGGNGIQYF.

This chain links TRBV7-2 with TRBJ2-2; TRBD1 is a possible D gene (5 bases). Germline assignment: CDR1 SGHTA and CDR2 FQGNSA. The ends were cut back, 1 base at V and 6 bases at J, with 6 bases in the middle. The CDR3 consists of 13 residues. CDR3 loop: CASSLGRAGELFF. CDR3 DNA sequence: TGTGCCAGCAGCTTAGGCAGGGCCGGGGAGCTGTTTTTT.

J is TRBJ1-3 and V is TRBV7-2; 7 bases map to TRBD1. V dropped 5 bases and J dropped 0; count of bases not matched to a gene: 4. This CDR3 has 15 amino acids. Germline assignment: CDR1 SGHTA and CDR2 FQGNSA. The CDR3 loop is CASSPGTVSGNTIYF. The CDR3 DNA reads TGTGCCAGCAGCCCGGGGACAGTCTCTGGAAACACCATATATTTT.

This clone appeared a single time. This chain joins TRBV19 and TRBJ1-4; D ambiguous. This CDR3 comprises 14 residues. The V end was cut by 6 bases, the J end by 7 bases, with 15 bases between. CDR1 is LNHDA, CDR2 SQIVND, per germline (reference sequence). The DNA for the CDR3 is TGTGCCAGTAGGGGAGGCGTCGTCGGTGAAAAACTGTTTTTT. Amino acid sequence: CASRGGVVGEKLFF.

Here the CDR3 reads CASSETGSEAFF. The CDR3 nucleotides are TGTGCCAGCAGCGAAACAGGTAGTGAAGCTTTCTTT. The rearrangement uses TRBV5-4 and TRBJ1-1, with TRBD1 as a possible D gene (5 bases). Germline CDR1 and CDR2: SGHNT and YYREEE (reference sequence). The CDR3 has 12 amino acids. The V gene lost 4 bases and the J gene lost 7 bases, with 11 bases spanning the gap.

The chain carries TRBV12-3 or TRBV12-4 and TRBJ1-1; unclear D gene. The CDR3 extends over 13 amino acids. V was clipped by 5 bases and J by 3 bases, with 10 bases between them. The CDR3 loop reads CASSQAGDTEAFF. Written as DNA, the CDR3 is TGTGCCAGCAGTCAAGCCGGGGACACTGAAGCTTTCTTT.

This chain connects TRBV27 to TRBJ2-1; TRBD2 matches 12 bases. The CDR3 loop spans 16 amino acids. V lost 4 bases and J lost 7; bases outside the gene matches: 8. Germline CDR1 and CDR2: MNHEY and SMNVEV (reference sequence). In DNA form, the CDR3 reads TGTGCCAGCAGTTCGGGGCGACTAGCGGGGGTTAATGAGCAGTTCTTC. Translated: CASSSGRLAGVNEQFF.

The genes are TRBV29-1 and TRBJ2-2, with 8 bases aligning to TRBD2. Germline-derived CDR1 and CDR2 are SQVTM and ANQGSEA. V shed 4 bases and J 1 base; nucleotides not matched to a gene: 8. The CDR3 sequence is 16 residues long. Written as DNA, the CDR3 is TGCAGCGTTGGCCGGGGGGGCAGGGGGAACACCGGGGAGCTGTTTTTT. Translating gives CSVGRGGRGNTGELFF.

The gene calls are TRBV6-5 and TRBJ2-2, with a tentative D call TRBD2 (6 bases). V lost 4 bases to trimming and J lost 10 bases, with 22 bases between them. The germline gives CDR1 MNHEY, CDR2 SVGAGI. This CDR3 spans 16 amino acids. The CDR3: CASSSRDLKGPEELFF. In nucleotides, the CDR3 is TGTGCCAGCAGTTCCCGGGACTTGAAGGGGCCAGAGGAGCTGTTTTTT.

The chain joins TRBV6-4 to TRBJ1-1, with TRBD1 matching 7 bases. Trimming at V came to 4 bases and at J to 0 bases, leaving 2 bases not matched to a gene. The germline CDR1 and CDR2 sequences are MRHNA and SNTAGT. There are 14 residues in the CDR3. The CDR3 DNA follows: TGTGCCAGCAGTGCGACAGGGCTGAACACTGAAGCTTTCTTT. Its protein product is CASSATGLNTEAFF.

The CDR3 loop is CASSLDGGYEQYF. CDR3 DNA sequence: TGCGCCAGCAGCTTGGACGGCGGGTACGAGCAGTACTTC. The chain couples TRBV5-1 to TRBJ2-7; D is possibly TRBD2 (5 bases). Germline V lookup: CDR1 SGHRS, CDR2 YFSETQ. V dropped 0 bases and J dropped 4 bases, with 8 bases sitting between them. The CDR3 length is 13 residues.